This TCR beta chain originates from a study of post-analysis software for immune sequencing data. About the research overall: Both relapsing-remitting and secondary progressive multiple sclerosis featured among the disease courses, as did progressive-relapsing multiple sclerosis.

Study-wide points: Under the F measure, samples that were prepared in one batch clustered strongly together. Significantly decreased normalized Chao1 diversity was recorded for multiple sclerosis patients relative to controls. TRBV5-6, TRBV5-1 and TRBV20-1 were among four or five TRBV segments more frequent in patients than controls.

Germline-derived CDR1 and CDR2 are MNHEY and SVGAGI. This CDR3 contains 13 residues. Comment on this clonotype: Its antigen is not known.

Incorporated into the TCR beta cDNA libraries were unique molecular identifiers, which served to reduce PCR and sequencing biases. The source material, 1 to 10 million T cells, gave rise to 500,000 or so cDNA molecules. TCRdb re-derived calls from the PCR reads in MiXCR, one entry per CDR3 protein. The sample shows approximately 660,000 distinct CDR3 sequences, roughly three fifths of them seen only once. The clonotype originates from a girl aged 2 to 9 with multiple sclerosis. Sequencing was carried out using blood. V is TRBV6-5 and J is TRBJ2-7, with D possibly TRBD1 on 5 matching bases. The end of the DNA is better explained by TRBJ2-5, so the J call may be wrong. CDR3: CASSHSRDQTQYF. Written as DNA, the CDR3 is TGTGCCAGCAGCCATTCCAGGGATCAGACCCAGTACTTC.